This TCR beta chain emerged from a study of blood T cell repertoires in COVID-19. Unmatched junction bases numbered 7, after V lost 4 bases and J lost 3 bases. Germline V CDR1 and CDR2: SGHRS, YFSETQ. The CDR3 is 14 residues long. Sequenced by immunoSEQ multiplex PCR; TCRdb stores in-frame clones only, minus some. The table shows hundreds of thousands of clones, with roughly 89% occurring only once. The chain recombines TRBV5-1 with TRBJ2-7; 7 bases match TRBD2. Sequenced sample: peripheral blood. The receptor was derived from a woman aged 25 to 45 with active or convalescent COVID-19. For the CDR3, the DNA is TGCGCCAGCAGCGGAAGCGGGACCCACTACGAGCAGTACTTC. It codes for CASSGSGTHYEQYF.